The 4 T cell receptor beta chains listed next were all sequenced from one sample in a study of blood T cell repertoires in COVID-19. Repertoires were generated with immunoSEQ multiplex PCR, while TCRdb's copy carries only in-frame clones and drops some. The data show a few hundred thousand clones, roughly 89% seen once. The sample was PBMCs or T cells enriched from blood (not recorded which). These TCRs come from a woman in her twenties or thirties who had recovered from COVID-19.

This clone turned up a few times. The CDR3 nucleotides are TGTGCCATCAGCGCTGAGGGGGGGCGCGATGGCTATGGCTACACCTTC. It yields the protein CAISAEGGRDGYGYTF. This chain joins TRBV10-3 and TRBJ1-2; D is perhaps TRBD1 (6 bases). In germline, CDR1 is ENHRY, CDR2 SYGVKD. This CDR3 contains 16 residues. Trimming pared 6 bases from V and 4 bases from J, leaving 21 bases between.

The chain couples TRBV14 to TRBJ2-5; D remains unclear. V gave up 5 bases and J gave up 0 bases, with 10 bases separating them. Per the germline V gene, CDR1 is SGHDN and CDR2 is FVKESK. The CDR3 has 14 residues. This CDR3 reads CASSSRTYQETQYF. DNA for the CDR3: TGTGCCAGCAGCTCCCGAACTTACCAAGAGACCCAGTACTTC. Complete variable domain (other parts from reference TRBV14 and TRBJ2-5): EAGVTQFPSHSVIEKGQTVTLRCDPISGHDNLYWYRRVMGKEIKFLLHFVKESKQDESGMPNNRFLAERTGGTYSTLKVQPAELEDSGVYFCASSSRTYQETQYFGPGTRLLVL.

Only one count was recorded for this clone. The chain links TRBV5-8 to TRBJ1-5; D may be TRBD1 (6 bases). The CDR3 is 14 residues long. CDR1 is SGHTS, CDR2 YDEGEE, per germline. Trimming took off 6 bases at V and 7 bases at J, with 17 bases between the two ends. Here the CDR3 reads CASNRWGGSQPQHF. In nucleotides, the CDR3 is TGTGCCAGCAACCGATGGGGGGGCTCCCAGCCCCAGCATTTT.

The chain uses TRBV30 and TRBJ1-5; 9 nucleotides align to TRBD1. V dropped 6 bases and J dropped 9; count of bases not matched to a gene: 15. Germline V gene data show CDR1 as GTSNPN and CDR2 as SVGIG (reference sequence). This CDR3 is built from 15 residues. CDR3 residues: CACQSRDREYAPQHF. The DNA of the CDR3 is TGTGCCTGCCAAAGCCGGGACAGGGAATATGCGCCCCAGCATTTT.